Each of the 29 T cell receptor beta chains below was sequenced from the same sample in a study of blood T cells in healthy people across ages. With a J-beta primer mix and a sample-barcoded 5' primer, a second PCR ran about 6 to 11 cycles. One entry per CDR3 protein results from TCRdb running MiXCR on the 5' RACE reads. The sample yields about 580,000 distinct CDR3 sequences, about 45% seen once. Sequencing was carried out using blood. All receptors come from a man at least 80 years old in good health.

This clonotype came up a few times. In DNA, the CDR3 is TGTGCCAGCAGCTTACCGGGACAGGGATACAATGAGCAGTTCTTC. It yields the protein CASSLPGQGYNEQFF. The chain couples TRBV7-2 to TRBJ2-1; TRBD1 agrees at 9 bases. Germline CDR1 and CDR2: SGHTA and FQGNSA. CDR3 length equals 15 residues. The V segment lost 2 bases and the J segment 4 bases; nucleotides outside the gene matches: 3.

CDR3 sequence reads: CATSDLGSWKVEEQYF. DNA of the CDR3: TGTGCCACCAGTGATTTAGGCTCCTGGAAAGTTGAAGAGCAGTACTTC. The V call is TRBV24-1, the J call TRBJ2-5; D is unclear. V was pared by 1 base and J by 11 bases, with 22 bases between. Germline lookup yields CDR1 KGHDR and CDR2 SFDVKD. This CDR3 comprises 16 residues.

The sample holds one count of this clonotype. V usage is TRBV5-1 and J usage is TRBJ1-2, with D possibly being TRBD1 (5 bases). This CDR3 region has 14 residues. The V end was cut by 5 bases, the J end by 7 bases, with 18 bases between. From germline, CDR1 is SGHRS and CDR2 YFSETQ. The CDR3 reads CASRLDLTGGGYTF. The DNA of the CDR3 is TGCGCCAGCAGGTTAGACCTAACCGGGGGTGGCTACACCTTC.

This clonotype was seen a few times. The V and J genes are TRBV7-9 and TRBJ1-4; no firm D call. Germline V CDR1 and CDR2: SEHNR, FQNEAQ (reference sequence). The CDR3 is 15 residues long. Trimming removed 5 bases at V and 2 bases at J, with 12 bases between. The CDR3 DNA sequence: TGTGCCAGCAGCATCCGGGATCCGACTAATGAAAAACTGTTTTTT. Protein product: CASSIRDPTNEKLFF.

This rearrangement joins TRBV7-2 to TRBJ1-4; a possible D gene is TRBD1 (6 bases). The CDR3 contains 14 residues. CDR1 and CDR2 (germline): SGHTA, FQGNSA. Trimming stripped 5 bases from V and 5 bases from J, with 12 bases between. The chain's CDR3 is CASSPDRNNEKLFF. Written as DNA, the CDR3 is TGTGCCAGCAGCCCGGACAGAAACAATGAAAAACTGTTTTTT.

A single count supports this clonotype. The junction does not match germline at one end; this may be a read error. The J gene is TRBJ2-5, the V gene TRBV7-7; 13 bases fit TRBD2. CDR1 SSHAT and CDR2 FNYEAQ come from the germline V gene (reference sequence). The CDR3 has 16 residues. CDR3 nucleotides: TGTGCTAGCAGCCCACCCGGGACTAGCGGGAAAGAGACCCAGTACTTC. It encodes CASSPPGTSGKETQYF.

The rearrangement uses TRBV28 and TRBJ1-1; no firm D call. The CDR3 spans 14 residues. Germline CDR1 MDHEN, CDR2 SYDVKM. Trimming took 5 bases from V and 1 from J, leaving 11 bases between them. The CDR3, as DNA: TGTGCCAGCAGTCCCCTAAACAGGAACACTGAAGCTTTCTTT. The encoded protein is CASSPLNRNTEAFF.

The J gene is TRBJ2-1, the V gene TRBV27, with D perhaps given as TRBD1 or TRBD2 (5 bases each). Germline CDR1 and CDR2: MNHEY and SMNVEV (reference sequence). The CDR3 totals 18 residues. Trimming removed 2 bases at V and 0 bases at J, with 17 bases between. CDR3 sequence (DNA): TGTGCCAGCAGTTTAAGGTTCGCCGGGGCGAGCTCCTACAATGAGCAGTTCTTC. It encodes CASSLRFAGASSYNEQFF.

V is TRBV28 and J is TRBJ2-1; TRBD2 might be the D (5 bases). Germline V CDR1 and CDR2: MDHEN, SYDVKM. This CDR3 is built from 14 residues. Trimming took 7 bases from V and 8 from J, leaving 18 bases between them. This CDR3 is CASITSVGWDEQFF. The CDR3, as DNA: TGTGCCAGCATAACTAGTGTGGGCTGGGATGAGCAGTTCTTC.

This clonotype has only a few counts. This rearrangement joins TRBV5-1 to TRBJ2-6; no definite D call. CDR1 is SGHRS, CDR2 YFSETQ, per germline. This CDR3 comprises 16 residues. The V gene lost 4 bases and the J gene lost 3 bases, with 14 bases spanning the gap. The CDR3 loop is CASSPNPRGGANVLTF. DNA for the CDR3: TGCGCCAGCAGCCCAAATCCTCGAGGTGGGGCCAACGTCCTGACTTTC.

This clonotype was picked up a small number of times. The rearrangement uses TRBV12-3 or TRBV12-4 and TRBJ2-1; tentatively, D is TRBD1 (5 bases). Trimming took 4 bases from V and 11 from J, leaving 12 bases between them. The CDR3 covers 12 residues. The CDR3 bases are TGTGCCAGCAGTTCTAGGGGTATAAAGCAGTTCTTC. Its translation is CASSSRGIKQFF.

At least ten counts were recorded for this clonotype. Written as DNA, the CDR3 is TGTGCCAGCGCACGACAGGGCCATACCGGGGAGCTGTTTTTT. Translated, it gives CASARQGHTGELFF. J is TRBJ2-2 and V is TRBV6-5, with 7 positions matching TRBD1. CDR1 MNHEY and CDR2 SVGAGI come from the germline V gene. The CDR3 has 14 residues. The ends lost 8 bases at V and 5 bases at J; junction bases unmatched: 8.

In DNA form, the CDR3 reads TGTGCCAGCAGTGTGGTCAGCCTCTCCTACAATGAGCAGTTCTTC. This codes for CASSVVSLSYNEQFF. The chain carries TRBV2 and TRBJ2-1; D unclear. The CDR3 consists of 15 residues. CDR1 SNHLY and CDR2 FYNNEI come from the germline V gene. The V end was cut by 4 bases, the J end by 0 bases, with 10 bases between.

V and J are TRBV7-9 and TRBJ1-4; 10 nucleotides line up with TRBD1. CDR3 size: 14 residues. Looked up from germline, CDR1 is SEHNR and CDR2 is FQNEAQ (reference sequence). V gave up 4 bases and J gave up 7 bases; unmatched junction bases: 3. The CDR3 region has the DNA TGTGCCAGCAGCTGGGACAGGGGAGCTGAAAAACTGTTTTTT. Encoded protein: CASSWDRGAEKLFF.

This chain connects TRBV7-2 to TRBJ1-1; 8 positions match TRBD1. Germline V gene lookup returns CDR1 SGHTA and CDR2 FQGNSA. After removal of 5 bases from V and 6 bases from J, the junction contained 5 bases not matched to a gene. This CDR3 has 13 residues. The CDR3: CASSLQGAAEAFF. In nucleotides, the CDR3 is TGTGCCAGCAGCCTCCAGGGGGCAGCTGAAGCTTTCTTT.

The V gene is TRBV7-3, the J gene TRBJ1-1; perhaps TRBD1 as D (5 bases). The V gene's germline CDR1 is SGHTA and CDR2 FQGTGA. V lost 4 bases to trimming and J lost 1 base, with 10 bases between them. This CDR3 contains 14 residues. The CDR3 nucleotides read TGTGCCAGCAGCTCAGTCGGACAGAACACTGAAGCTTTCTTT. Encoded protein: CASSSVGQNTEAFF.

The rearrangement joins TRBV12-3 or TRBV12-4 to TRBJ2-1; the D is unclear. V was shortened by 2 bases and J by 0 bases, with 14 bases between the two germline ends. The CDR3 has 17 amino acids. CDR3: CASSLRWGVSSYNEQFF. CDR3 nucleotide sequence: TGTGCCAGCAGTTTAAGATGGGGTGTAAGCTCCTACAATGAGCAGTTCTTC.

This clonotype was detected a few times. The rearrangement links TRBV20-1 to TRBJ2-1; the match to TRBD2 covers 9 bases. Per germline, CDR1 DFQATT and CDR2 SNEGSKA (reference sequence). V was pared by 2 bases and J by 4 bases, with 6 bases of the junction left unmatched. The CDR3 is 15 amino acids. As DNA, the CDR3 is TGCAGTGCTAGAATAGCGGGAGCTAGGTACAATGAGCAGTTCTTC. Translated, it gives CSARIAGARYNEQFF.

This clonotype was detected a few times. This chain uses TRBV7-6 with TRBJ1-6, with D hard to call. The CDR3 has 14 amino acids. V lost 0 bases and J lost 7, with 7 bases in between. Germline V CDR1 and CDR2: SGHVS, FNYEAQ. The CDR3 loop is CASSLAGRNSPLHF. The DNA of the CDR3 is TGTGCCAGCAGCTTAGCGGGGAGGAATTCACCCCTCCACTTT.

This clonotype was seen a few times. The chain carries TRBV2 and TRBJ2-4; possible D gene TRBD1, 5 bases. The V end lost 2 bases, the J end lost 6 bases, and 14 bases lay between the germline ends. The V gene's germline CDR1 is SNHLY and CDR2 FYNNEI. The CDR3 is 15 residues long. CDR3 region: CASSEWVGASNIQYF. The CDR3 nucleotides read TGTGCCAGCAGTGAATGGGTTGGGGCTTCAAACATTCAGTACTTC. Together with reference TRBV2 and TRBJ2-4, the CDR3 gives the full variable domain: EPEVTQTPSHQVTQMGQEVILRCVPISNHLYFYWYRQILGQKVEFLVSFYNNEISEKSEIFDDQFSVERPDGSNFTLKIRSTKLEDSAMYFCASSEWVGASNIQYFGAGTRLSVL.

The chain couples TRBV15 to TRBJ2-1; D may be TRBD1 (6 bases). This CDR3 is built from 15 residues. V gave up 0 bases and J gave up 7 bases, with 13 bases separating them. Germline V gene lookup returns CDR1 LNHNV and CDR2 YYDKDF (reference sequence). CDR3 residues: CATSRDRTRGNEQFF. As DNA, the CDR3 is TGTGCCACCAGCAGAGATCGAACTAGGGGGAATGAGCAGTTCTTC.

This clonotype was counted only a few times. The chain joins TRBV25-1 to TRBJ2-5; TRBD2 agrees at 8 bases. Germline-derived CDR1 and CDR2 are MGHDK and SYGVNS. Unmatched junction bases numbered 7, after V lost 9 bases and J lost 4 bases. The CDR3 length is 13 residues. CDR3 in amino acids: CASLPSGRETQYF. CDR3 in DNA: TGTGCCAGTCTTCCTAGCGGGCGAGAGACCCAGTACTTC.

This chain joins TRBV6-2 or TRBV6-3 and TRBJ2-3, with TRBD2 matching over 13 bases. Germline V gives CDR1 MNHEY, CDR2 SVGEGT. This CDR3 has 17 amino acids. The V and J ends lost 6 bases and 0 bases, in that order; junction bases with no gene match: 6. DNA for the CDR3: TGTGCCAGCAGCCGGACTAGCGGGGGTACTAGCACAGATACGCAGTATTTT. Translating it yields CASSRTSGGTSTDTQYF.

The V and J genes are TRBV5-1 and TRBJ2-7; either TRBD1 or TRBD2 may supply D (5 bases each). The length of the CDR3 is 14 residues. From germline, CDR1 is SGHRS and CDR2 YFSETQ. Trimming pared 5 bases from V and 2 bases from J, leaving 14 bases between. CDR3 DNA: TGCGCCAGCAGTCTAAACGGGGCTACCTACGAGCAGTACTTC. This codes for CASSLNGATYEQYF.

The genes are TRBV10-3 and TRBJ1-1; TRBD1 might be the D (5 bases). V gave up 6 bases and J gave up 2 bases, with 13 bases separating them. Germline CDR1 ENHRY, CDR2 SYGVKD. This CDR3 comprises 14 residues. The DNA of the CDR3 is TGTGCCATCAGGGGCGGGGCAGCCAACACTGAAGCTTTCTTT. Its protein is CAIRGGAANTEAFF.

This chain uses TRBV7-2 with TRBJ2-3, with a weak D call TRBD2 (5 bases). The CDR3 is 15 residues long. Trimming stripped 4 bases from V and 6 bases from J, with 17 bases between. Per germline, CDR1 SGHTA and CDR2 FQGNSA. CDR3 loop: CASSSSPGISDTQYF. In DNA, the CDR3 is TGTGCCAGCAGCTCATCACCCGGGATATCTGATACGCAGTATTTT.

This clonotype has only a few counts. The rearrangement uses TRBV5-5 and TRBJ1-2; a weak D match, TRBD1 (5 bases). Germline values: CDR1 SGHKS, CDR2 YYEKEE (reference sequence). The CDR3 covers 14 residues. The V and J ends lost 0 bases and 4 bases respectively, with 10 bases between them. CDR3 in DNA: TGTGCCAGCAGCTTGGTTCCGGGACGCTATGGCTACACCTTC. It translates to CASSLVPGRYGYTF.

The chain joins TRBV6-1 to TRBJ1-2; D remains ambiguous. V dropped 0 bases and J dropped 7 bases, with 12 bases sitting between them. The CDR3 totals 14 residues. From germline, CDR1 is MNHNS and CDR2 SASEGT. Written as DNA, the CDR3 is TGTGCCAGCAGTGAAGCTGTGGAAAACCGTGGCTACACCTTC. This gives the protein CASSEAVENRGYTF.

The chain links TRBV4-1 to TRBJ2-7, with D maybe TRBD2 (6 bases). In germline, CDR1 is MGHRA, CDR2 YSYEKL. The length of the CDR3 is 12 residues. V shed 1 base and J shed 7 bases, with 8 bases lying between them. The CDR3: CASSQGGVEQYF. Here the CDR3 DNA reads TGCGCCAGCAGCCAAGGGGGGGTTGAGCAGTACTTC.